The 19 T cell receptor beta chains below all came from one sample that was sequenced in a study of OX40 agonist ivuxolimab in advanced cancers. The data were produced by immunoSEQ multiplex PCR, yet TCRdb's version contains in-frame clones alone and is incomplete. The table records approximately 80,000 clones, over 85% of them present only once. The sample here was CD4+ or CD8+ T cells sorted from blood, taken in a trial of the OX40 agonist ivuxolimab. Receptors originate from an adult with an advanced solid tumor such as melanoma, head and neck, liver or kidney cancer.

The V call is TRBV7-2, the J call TRBJ2-7, with no clear D. The V end lost 1 base, the J end lost 3 bases, and 16 bases lay between the germline ends. This CDR3 comprises 16 residues. The germline CDR1 and CDR2 sequences are SGHTA and FQGNSA. CDR3: CASSLGSASPLYEQYF. Written as DNA, the CDR3 is TGTGCCAGCAGCTTAGGTTCGGCTAGTCCCCTCTACGAGCAGTACTTC.

The gene calls are TRBV19 and TRBJ2-3, with 7 positions matching TRBD1. The CDR3 runs 15 residues. Trimming removed 7 bases from V and 4 bases from J; junction bases left unmatched: 11. The germline V gene encodes CDR1 LNHDA and CDR2 SQIVND (reference sequence). The CDR3 DNA is TGTGCCAGTAAGGACCGGGACAGAGCCTCAGATACGCAGTATTTT. It is translated as CASKDRDRASDTQYF.

In DNA, the CDR3 is TGTGCCAGTAGTATGGTAGCTGGAGAGCAGTACTTC. This sequence encodes CASSMVAGEQYF. The J gene is TRBJ2-7, the V gene TRBV19; D unclear. This CDR3 region has 12 residues. Germline assignment: CDR1 LNHDA and CDR2 SQIVND (reference sequence). V lost 3 bases to trimming and J lost 7 bases, with 10 bases between them.

This rearrangement joins TRBV30 to TRBJ1-5, with D maybe TRBD1 (5 bases). CDR1 and CDR2 from the germline V gene are GTSNPN and SVGIG (reference sequence). V was pared by 2 bases and J by 3 bases, with 14 bases between. The CDR3 length is 15 residues. The CDR3: CAWSKGLRLNQPQHF. DNA for the CDR3: TGTGCCTGGAGTAAGGGACTCCGGCTCAATCAGCCCCAGCATTTT.

This clone was seen a single time. The chain uses TRBV5-1 and TRBJ1-6; D not certain. The germline CDR1 and CDR2 sequences are SGHRS and YFSETQ. The ends were cut back, 0 bases at V and 7 bases at J, with 2 bases in the middle. CDR3 size: 12 residues. The CDR3 sequence is CASSLGNSPLHF. CDR3 DNA: TGCGCCAGCAGCTTGGGGAATTCACCCCTCCACTTT.

This chain joins TRBV6-1 and TRBJ2-7; TRBD1 might be the D (5 bases). The CDR3 runs to 14 residues. The ends were cut back, 10 bases at V and 4 bases at J, with 20 bases in the middle. Germline V gene data show CDR1 as MNHNS and CDR2 as SASEGT. The CDR3 reads CATQEWQTAYEQYF. The DNA of the CDR3 is TGTGCCACCCAGGAGTGGCAGACAGCTTACGAGCAGTACTTC.

This clone appeared a single time. This chain uses TRBV29-1 with TRBJ1-2; D possibly corresponds to TRBD1 (6 bases). The V end was cut by 4 bases, the J end by 8 bases, with 14 bases between. CDR1 and CDR2 (germline): SQVTM, ANQGSEA. The CDR3 sequence is 12 residues long. The CDR3 loop reads CSVGNTGLGYTF. The CDR3 coding sequence is TGCAGCGTTGGGAATACAGGGTTGGGCTACACCTTC.

This chain uses TRBV29-1 with TRBJ2-3; D ambiguous. This CDR3 has 14 residues. The germline V and J ends were trimmed by 1 base and 0 bases, with 8 bases remaining between them. Looked up from germline, CDR1 is SQVTM and CDR2 is ANQGSEA. In nucleotides, the CDR3 is TGCAGCGTTGAAGTCAAACCTAGCACAGATACGCAGTATTTT. Its protein is CSVEVKPSTDTQYF.

V usage is TRBV6-5 and J usage is TRBJ2-4; D is ambiguous. Germline V CDR1 and CDR2: MNHEY, SVGAGI. V lost 7 bases to trimming and J lost 2 bases, with 3 bases between them. The CDR3 is made up of 11 amino acids. The DNA for the CDR3 is TGTGCCAGCATATCCAAAAACATTCAGTACTTC. Its protein is CASISKNIQYF.

The V gene is TRBV27, the J gene TRBJ2-3; D is perhaps TRBD2 (5 bases). V gave up 6 bases and J gave up 4 bases, with 17 bases separating them. Looked up from germline, CDR1 is MNHEY and CDR2 is SMNVEV (reference sequence). The CDR3 totals 15 residues. The CDR3 DNA reads TGTGCCAGCAGCCCTAGGACTGGGTCAGCAGATACGCAGTATTTT. It specifies CASSPRTGSADTQYF.

This chain uses TRBV27 with TRBJ2-5; 11 bases map to TRBD1. The V segment lost 10 bases and the J segment 6 bases; nucleotides outside the gene matches: 10. Germline V gives CDR1 MNHEY, CDR2 SMNVEV (reference sequence). CDR3 length: 14 amino acids. In DNA, the CDR3 is TGTGCCACTCAATCCGGGACAGGGGGAAAGACCCAGTACTTC. Amino acid sequence: CATQSGTGGKTQYF.

The genes are TRBV5-3 and TRBJ1-6; no clear D gene. TRBV5-3 is an ORF for which the function is uncertain. The CDR3 has 19 residues. V was clipped by 0 bases and J by 0 bases, with 16 bases between them. The CDR3 DNA follows: TGTGCCAGAAGCTTGGATCCTCCGAAAGCTAGCTCCTATAATTCACCCCTCCACTTT. Its protein is CARSLDPPKASSYNSPLHF.

The chain recombines TRBV15 with TRBJ1-4; D gene ambiguous. This CDR3 is built from 14 residues. Germline V CDR1 and CDR2: LNHNV, YYDKDF (reference sequence). The germline V and J ends were trimmed by 7 bases and 6 bases, with 15 bases remaining between them. The CDR3 coding sequence is TGTGCCACCATAGCTTACGGGGTAGATGAAAAACTGTTTTTT. Translating it yields CATIAYGVDEKLFF.

The chain is built from TRBV7-8 and TRBJ2-7, with D uncertain. The V gene's germline CDR1 is SGHVS and CDR2 FQNEAQ. The V gene lost 5 bases and the J gene lost 4 bases, with 18 bases spanning the gap. This CDR3 spans 15 amino acids. CDR3 coding DNA: TGTGCCAGCAGCCGAATTACGGGCCAACATTACGAGCAGTACTTC. It is translated as CASSRITGQHYEQYF.

The chain employs TRBV5-1 and TRBJ1-1; TRBD1 is a possible D gene (5 bases). The V gene lost 4 bases and the J gene lost 2 bases, with 24 bases spanning the gap. Germline-derived CDR1 and CDR2 are SGHRS and YFSETQ. The CDR3 totals 18 residues. CDR3 nucleotides: TGCGCCAGCAGCCTTTCCTGGGGCCAGAAAGATCGAAACACTGAAGCTTTCTTT. Translation: CASSLSWGQKDRNTEAFF.

The V call is TRBV6-1, the J call TRBJ2-7; 10 bases map to TRBD1. This CDR3 region has 14 residues. With V trimmed by 6 bases and J by 0 bases, 2 bases remained unmatched. Germline V CDR1 and CDR2: MNHNS, SASEGT. Written as DNA, the CDR3 is TGTGCCAGCAGGGGACAGGGGAACTCCTACGAGCAGTACTTC. Residues: CASRGQGNSYEQYF.

The chain couples TRBV18 to TRBJ1-1; 8 nucleotides agree with TRBD1. Trimming removed 1 base from V and 4 bases from J; junction bases left unmatched: 5. The germline V gene has CDR1 KGHSH and CDR2 LQKENI. The CDR3 is made up of 15 amino acids. CDR3 coding DNA: TGTGCCAGCTCACCACTGACAGGGGTGAGCACTGAAGCTTTCTTT. Translation gives CASSPLTGVSTEAFF.

The chain uses TRBV9 and TRBJ1-1; D gene unclear. Germline V gives CDR1 SGDLS, CDR2 YYNGEE. This CDR3 has 14 residues. V lost 0 bases to trimming and J lost 7 bases, with 13 bases between them. The CDR3 DNA sequence: TGTGCCAGCAGCGTAGTGGTGGGCGTAGGTGAAGCTTTCTTT. Residues: CASSVVVGVGEAFF.

The sample holds one count of this clone. The chain carries TRBV5-5 and TRBJ2-6; TRBD1 is a possible D gene (5 bases). The CDR3 loop spans 16 amino acids. V was clipped by 4 bases and J by 2 bases, with 13 bases between them. CDR1 is SGHKS and CDR2 is YYEKEE in the germline V gene (reference sequence). CDR3 protein: CASSHLGRAGANVLTF. For the CDR3, the DNA is TGTGCCAGCAGCCACTTGGGCAGGGCTGGGGCCAACGTCCTGACTTTC.